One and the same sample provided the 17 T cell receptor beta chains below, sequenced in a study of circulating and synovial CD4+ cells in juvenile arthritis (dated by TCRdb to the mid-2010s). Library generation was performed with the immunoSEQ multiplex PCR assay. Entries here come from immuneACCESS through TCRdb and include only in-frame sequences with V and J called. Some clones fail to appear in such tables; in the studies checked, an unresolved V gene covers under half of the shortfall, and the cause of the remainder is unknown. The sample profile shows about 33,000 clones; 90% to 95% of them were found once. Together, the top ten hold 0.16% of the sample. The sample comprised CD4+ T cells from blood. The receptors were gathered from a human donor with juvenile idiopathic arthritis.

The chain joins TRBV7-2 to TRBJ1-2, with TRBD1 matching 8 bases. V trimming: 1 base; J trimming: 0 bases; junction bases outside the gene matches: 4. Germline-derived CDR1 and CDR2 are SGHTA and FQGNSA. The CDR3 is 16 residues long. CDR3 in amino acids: CASSLGTGRTNYGYTF. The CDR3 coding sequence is TGTGCCAGCAGCTTAGGGACAGGGAGAACTAACTATGGCTACACCTTC.

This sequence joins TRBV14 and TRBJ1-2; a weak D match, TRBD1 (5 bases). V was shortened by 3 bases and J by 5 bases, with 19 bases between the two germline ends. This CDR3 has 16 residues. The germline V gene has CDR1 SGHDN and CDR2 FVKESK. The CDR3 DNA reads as TGTGCCAGCAGCCAGGGGACTCCGAGACTCGCTTATGGCTACACCTTC. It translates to CASSQGTPRLAYGYTF.

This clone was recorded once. This CDR3 reads CASSPGTGIYGYTF. The DNA of the CDR3 is TGTGCCAGCTCACCCGGGACAGGGATTTATGGCTACACCTTC. The chain employs TRBV18 and TRBJ1-2; 9 nucleotides align to TRBD1. The germline CDR1 and CDR2 sequences are KGHSH and LQKENI. V was clipped by 3 bases and J by 5 bases; unmatched bases: 4. This CDR3 comprises 14 residues.

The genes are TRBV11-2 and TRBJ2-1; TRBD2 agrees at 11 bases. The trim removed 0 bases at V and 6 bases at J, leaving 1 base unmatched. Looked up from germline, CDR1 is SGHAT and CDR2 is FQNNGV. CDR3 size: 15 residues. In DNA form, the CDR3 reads TGTGCCAGCAGCTTAGATAGCGGGGGGGCCAATGAGCAGTTCTTC. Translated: CASSLDSGGANEQFF.

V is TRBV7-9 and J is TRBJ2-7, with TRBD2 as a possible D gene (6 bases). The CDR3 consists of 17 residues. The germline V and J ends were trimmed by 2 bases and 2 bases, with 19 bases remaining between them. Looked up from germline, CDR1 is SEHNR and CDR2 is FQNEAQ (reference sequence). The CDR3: CASSLIAGLLGTYEQYF. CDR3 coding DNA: TGTGCCAGCAGCTTAATCGCGGGGTTGCTGGGTACCTACGAGCAGTACTTC. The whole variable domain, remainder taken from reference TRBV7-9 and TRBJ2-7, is DTGVSQNPRHKITKRGQNVTFRCDPISEHNRLYWYRQTLGQGPEFLTYFQNEAQLEKSRLLSDRFSAERPKGSFSTLEIQRTEQGDSAMYLCASSLIAGLLGTYEQYFGPGTRLTVT.

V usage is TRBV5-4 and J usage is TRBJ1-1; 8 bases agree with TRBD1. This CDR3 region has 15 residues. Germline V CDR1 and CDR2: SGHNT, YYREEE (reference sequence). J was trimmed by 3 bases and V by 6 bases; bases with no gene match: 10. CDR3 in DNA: TGTGCCAGCACCCCCAGGGGGCTTGAGGACACTGAAGCTTTCTTT. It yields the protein CASTPRGLEDTEAFF.

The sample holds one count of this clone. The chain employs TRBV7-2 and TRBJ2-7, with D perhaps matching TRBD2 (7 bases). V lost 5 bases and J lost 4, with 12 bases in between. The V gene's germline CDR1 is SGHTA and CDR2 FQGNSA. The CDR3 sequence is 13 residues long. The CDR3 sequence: CASSLEGGYEQYF. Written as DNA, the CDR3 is TGTGCCAGCAGCCTGGAGGGGGGGTACGAGCAGTACTTC.

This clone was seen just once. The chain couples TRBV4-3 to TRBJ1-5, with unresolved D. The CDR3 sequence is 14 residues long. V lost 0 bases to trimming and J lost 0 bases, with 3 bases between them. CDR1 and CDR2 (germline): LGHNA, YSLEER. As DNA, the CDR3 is TGCGCCAGCAGCCAAGACCATAGCAATCAGCCCCAGCATTTT. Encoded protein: CASSQDHSNQPQHF.

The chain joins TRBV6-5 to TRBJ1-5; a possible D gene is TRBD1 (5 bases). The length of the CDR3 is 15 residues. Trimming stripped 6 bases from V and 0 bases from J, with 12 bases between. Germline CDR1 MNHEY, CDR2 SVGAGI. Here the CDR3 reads CASRDNSYSNQPQHF. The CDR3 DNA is TGTGCCAGCAGGGACAACAGTTATAGCAATCAGCCCCAGCATTTT.

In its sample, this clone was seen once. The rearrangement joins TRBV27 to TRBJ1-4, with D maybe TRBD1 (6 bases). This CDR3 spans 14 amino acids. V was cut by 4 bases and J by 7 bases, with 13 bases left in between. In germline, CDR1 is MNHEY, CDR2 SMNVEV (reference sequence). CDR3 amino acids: CASSWGQGIEKLFF. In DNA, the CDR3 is TGTGCCAGCAGTTGGGGTCAGGGGATTGAAAAACTGTTTTTT.

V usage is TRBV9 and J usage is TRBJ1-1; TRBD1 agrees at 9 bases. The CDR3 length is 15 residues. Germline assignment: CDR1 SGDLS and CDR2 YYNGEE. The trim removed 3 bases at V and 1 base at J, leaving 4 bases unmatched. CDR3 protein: CASSAAGQGNTEAFF. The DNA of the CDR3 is TGTGCCAGCAGCGCAGCGGGACAGGGGAACACTGAAGCTTTCTTT.

For the CDR3, the DNA is TGTGCCAGCAGCTTAGCTCCTCCTAGCGGGAGTGGGTATGAGCAGTTCTTC. It yields the protein CASSLAPPSGSGYEQFF. The V gene is TRBV7-2, the J gene TRBJ2-1; TRBD2 agrees at 10 bases. This CDR3 comprises 17 residues. CDR1 is SGHTA, CDR2 FQGNSA, per germline. V gave up 0 bases and J gave up 8 bases; unmatched junction bases: 10.

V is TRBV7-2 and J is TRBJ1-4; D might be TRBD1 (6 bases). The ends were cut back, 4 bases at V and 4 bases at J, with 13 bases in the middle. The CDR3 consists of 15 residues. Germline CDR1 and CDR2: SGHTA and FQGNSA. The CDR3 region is CASSWGGGLNEKLFF. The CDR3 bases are TGTGCCAGCAGCTGGGGAGGGGGACTTAATGAAAAACTGTTTTTT.

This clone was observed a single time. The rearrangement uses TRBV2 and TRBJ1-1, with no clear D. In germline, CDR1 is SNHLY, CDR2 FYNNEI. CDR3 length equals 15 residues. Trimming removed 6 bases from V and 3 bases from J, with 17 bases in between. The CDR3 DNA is TGTGCCAGCAGCGGAGGAGGTCTTTGGGACACTGAAGCTTTCTTT. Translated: CASSGGGLWDTEAFF.

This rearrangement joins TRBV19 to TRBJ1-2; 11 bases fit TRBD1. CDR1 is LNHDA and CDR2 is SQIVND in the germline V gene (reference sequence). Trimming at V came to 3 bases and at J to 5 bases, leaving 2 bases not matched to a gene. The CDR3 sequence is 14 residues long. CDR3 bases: TGTGCCAGTAGTATCGGACAGGGGGCTTATGGCTACACCTTC. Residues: CASSIGQGAYGYTF. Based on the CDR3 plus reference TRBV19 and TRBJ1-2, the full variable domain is DGGITQSPKYLFRKEGQNVTLSCEQNLNHDAMYWYRQDPGQGLRLIYYSQIVNDFQKGDIAEGYSVSREKKESFPLTVTSAQKNPTAFYLCASSIGQGAYGYTFGSGTRLTVV.

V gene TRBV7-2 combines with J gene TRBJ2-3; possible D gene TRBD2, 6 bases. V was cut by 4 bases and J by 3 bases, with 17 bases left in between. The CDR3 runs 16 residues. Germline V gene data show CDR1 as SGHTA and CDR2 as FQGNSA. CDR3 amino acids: CASSSAGVAVTDTQYF. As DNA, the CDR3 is TGTGCCAGCAGCTCCGCCGGGGTAGCGGTAACAGATACGCAGTATTTT.

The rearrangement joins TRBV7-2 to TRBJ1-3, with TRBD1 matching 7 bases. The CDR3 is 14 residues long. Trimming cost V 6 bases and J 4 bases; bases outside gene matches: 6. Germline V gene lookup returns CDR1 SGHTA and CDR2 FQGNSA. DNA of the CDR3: TGTGCCAGCAGGCAGGGGGGAGTAGGAAACACCATATATTTT. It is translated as CASRQGGVGNTIYF.